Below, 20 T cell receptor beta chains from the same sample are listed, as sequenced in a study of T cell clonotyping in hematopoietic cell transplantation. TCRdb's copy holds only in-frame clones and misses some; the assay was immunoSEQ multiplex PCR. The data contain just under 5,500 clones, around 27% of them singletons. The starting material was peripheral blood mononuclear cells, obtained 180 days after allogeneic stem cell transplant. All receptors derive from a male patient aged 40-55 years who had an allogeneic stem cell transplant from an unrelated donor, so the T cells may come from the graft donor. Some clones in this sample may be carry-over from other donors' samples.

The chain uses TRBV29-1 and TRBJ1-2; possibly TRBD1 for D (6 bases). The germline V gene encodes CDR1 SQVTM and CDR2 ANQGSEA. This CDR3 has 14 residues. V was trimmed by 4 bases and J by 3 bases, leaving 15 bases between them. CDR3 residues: CSVVFQGLDYGYTF. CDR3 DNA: TGCAGCGTTGTATTCCAGGGGCTCGACTATGGCTACACCTTC.

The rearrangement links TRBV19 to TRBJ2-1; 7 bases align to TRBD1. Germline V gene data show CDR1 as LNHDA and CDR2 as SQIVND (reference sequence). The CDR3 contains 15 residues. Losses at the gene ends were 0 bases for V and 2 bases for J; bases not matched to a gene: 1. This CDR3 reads CASSIDGTAYNEQFF. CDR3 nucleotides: TGTGCCAGTAGTATAGATGGGACAGCCTACAATGAGCAGTTCTTC.

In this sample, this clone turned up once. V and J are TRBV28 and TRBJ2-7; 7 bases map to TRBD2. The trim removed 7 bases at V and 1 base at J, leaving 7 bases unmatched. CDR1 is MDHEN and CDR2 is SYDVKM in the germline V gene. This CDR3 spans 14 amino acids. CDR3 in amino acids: CASNGGGLSYEQYF. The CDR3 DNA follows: TGTGCCAGCAATGGGGGAGGGCTTTCCTACGAGCAGTACTTC.

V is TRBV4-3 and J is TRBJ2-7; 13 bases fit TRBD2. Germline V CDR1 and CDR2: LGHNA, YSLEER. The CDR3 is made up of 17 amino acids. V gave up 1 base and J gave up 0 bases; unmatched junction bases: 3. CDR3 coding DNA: TGCGCCAGCAGCCAAGTACTAGCGGGGGGGGTCTCCTACGAGCAGTACTTC. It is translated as CASSQVLAGGVSYEQYF.

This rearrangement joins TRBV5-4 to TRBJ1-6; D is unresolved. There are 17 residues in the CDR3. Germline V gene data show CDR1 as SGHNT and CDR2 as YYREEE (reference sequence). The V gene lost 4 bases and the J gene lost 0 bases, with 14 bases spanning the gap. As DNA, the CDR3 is TGTGCCAGCAGCCTCTCGGACGGGAGCTCCTATAATTCACCCCTCCACTTT. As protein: CASSLSDGSSYNSPLHF.

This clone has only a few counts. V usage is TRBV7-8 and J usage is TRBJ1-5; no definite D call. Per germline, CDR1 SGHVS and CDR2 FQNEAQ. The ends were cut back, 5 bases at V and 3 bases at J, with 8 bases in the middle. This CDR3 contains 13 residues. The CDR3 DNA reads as TGTGCCAGCAGCATCATCATCAATCAGCCCCAGCATTTT. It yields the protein CASSIIINQPQHF.

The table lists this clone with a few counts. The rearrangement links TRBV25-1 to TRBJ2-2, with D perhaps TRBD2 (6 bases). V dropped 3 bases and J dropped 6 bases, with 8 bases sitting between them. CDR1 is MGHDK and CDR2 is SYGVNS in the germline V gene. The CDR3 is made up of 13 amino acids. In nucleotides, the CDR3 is TGTGCCAGCAGTGACCGGGGGTCCGGGGAGCTGTTTTTT. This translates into CASSDRGSGELFF.

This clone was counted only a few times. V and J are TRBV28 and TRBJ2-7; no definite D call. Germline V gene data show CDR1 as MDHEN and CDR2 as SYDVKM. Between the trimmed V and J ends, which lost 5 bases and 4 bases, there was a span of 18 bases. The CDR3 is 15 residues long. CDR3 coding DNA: TGTGCCAGCAGTCCCCCGGTGGGCAGGAGATACGAGCAGTACTTC. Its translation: CASSPPVGRRYEQYF.

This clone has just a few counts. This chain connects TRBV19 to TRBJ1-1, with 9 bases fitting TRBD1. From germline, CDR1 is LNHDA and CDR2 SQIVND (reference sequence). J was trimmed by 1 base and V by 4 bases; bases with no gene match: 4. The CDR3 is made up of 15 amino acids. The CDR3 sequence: CASSTGQGKNTEAFF. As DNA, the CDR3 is TGTGCCAGTAGTACAGGACAGGGGAAGAACACTGAAGCTTTCTTT.

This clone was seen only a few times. The CDR3 reads CASKVAGGILTDTQYF. In DNA, the CDR3 is TGTGCCAGCAAGGTAGCGGGGGGCATCCTCACAGATACGCAGTATTTT. The chain carries TRBV28 and TRBJ2-3; 10 bases are shared with TRBD2. This CDR3 has 16 residues. Germline V gives CDR1 MDHEN, CDR2 SYDVKM. V gave up 7 bases and J gave up 2 bases; unmatched junction bases: 9.

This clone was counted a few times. CDR3 bases: TGCGCCAGCAGCATCACTAGCGGGAGCTCCTACGAGCAGTACTTC. Translating gives CASSITSGSSYEQYF. V gene TRBV5-1 combines with J gene TRBJ2-7; 11 nucleotides align to TRBD2. The CDR3 consists of 15 residues. Unmatched junction bases numbered 3, after V lost 4 bases and J lost 0 bases. The germline gives CDR1 SGHRS, CDR2 YFSETQ.

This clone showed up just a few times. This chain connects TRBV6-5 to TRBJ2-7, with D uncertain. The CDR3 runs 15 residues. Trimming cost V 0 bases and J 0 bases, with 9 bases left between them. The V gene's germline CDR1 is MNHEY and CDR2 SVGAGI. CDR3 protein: CASSYSILPSYEQYF. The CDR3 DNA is TGTGCCAGCAGTTACTCCATTTTACCCTCCTACGAGCAGTACTTC.

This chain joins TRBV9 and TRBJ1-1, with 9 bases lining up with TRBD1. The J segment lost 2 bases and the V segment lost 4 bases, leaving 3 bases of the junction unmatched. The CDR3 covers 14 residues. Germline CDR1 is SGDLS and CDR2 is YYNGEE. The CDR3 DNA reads TGTGCCAGCAGCTCGGGACAGGGAAACACTGAAGCTTTCTTT. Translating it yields CASSSGQGNTEAFF.

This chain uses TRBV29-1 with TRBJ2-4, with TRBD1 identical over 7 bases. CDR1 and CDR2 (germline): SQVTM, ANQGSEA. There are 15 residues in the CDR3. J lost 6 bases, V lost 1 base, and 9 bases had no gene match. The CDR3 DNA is TGCAGCGTTGAAGGATGGACAGGCGACTTAAACATTCAGTACTTC. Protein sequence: CSVEGWTGDLNIQYF.

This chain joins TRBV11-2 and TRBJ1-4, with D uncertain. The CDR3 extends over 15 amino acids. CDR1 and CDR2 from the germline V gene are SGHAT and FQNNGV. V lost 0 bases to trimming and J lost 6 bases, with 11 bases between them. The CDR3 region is CASSLEAGGDEKLFF. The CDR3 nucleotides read TGTGCCAGCAGCTTAGAAGCCGGAGGCGATGAAAAACTGTTTTTT.

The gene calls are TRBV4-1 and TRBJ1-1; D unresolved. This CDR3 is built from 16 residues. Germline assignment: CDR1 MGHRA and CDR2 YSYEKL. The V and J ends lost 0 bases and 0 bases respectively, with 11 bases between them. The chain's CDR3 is CASSQDRGGLNTEAFF. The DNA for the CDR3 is TGCGCCAGCAGCCAAGATCGCGGAGGGCTGAACACTGAAGCTTTCTTT.

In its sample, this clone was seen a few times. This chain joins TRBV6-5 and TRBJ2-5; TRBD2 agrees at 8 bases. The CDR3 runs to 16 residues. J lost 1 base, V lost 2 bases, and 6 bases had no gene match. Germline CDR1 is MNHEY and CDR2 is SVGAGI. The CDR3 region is CASSYTSGQTQETQYF. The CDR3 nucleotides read TGTGCCAGCAGTTACACTAGCGGACAGACCCAAGAGACCCAGTACTTC.

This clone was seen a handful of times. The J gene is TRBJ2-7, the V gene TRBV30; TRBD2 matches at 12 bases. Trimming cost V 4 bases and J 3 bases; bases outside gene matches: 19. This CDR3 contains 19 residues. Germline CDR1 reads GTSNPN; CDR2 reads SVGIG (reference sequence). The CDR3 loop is CAWIPVKLAGGHRRYEQYF. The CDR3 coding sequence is TGTGCCTGGATCCCCGTTAAACTAGCGGGGGGCCACCGGCGCTACGAGCAGTACTTC.

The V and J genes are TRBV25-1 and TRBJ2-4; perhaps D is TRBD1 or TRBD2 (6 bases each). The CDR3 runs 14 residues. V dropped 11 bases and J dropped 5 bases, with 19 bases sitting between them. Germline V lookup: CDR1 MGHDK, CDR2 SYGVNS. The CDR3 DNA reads TGTGCCTCTACCCAGGGGTCGGGGGAAAACATTCAGTACTTC. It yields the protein CASTQGSGENIQYF.

For the CDR3, the DNA is TGTGCCGCAGCGACAGGGGGAAGCTCCTACGAGCAGTACTTC. Amino acids: CAAATGGSSYEQYF. The rearrangement links TRBV30 to TRBJ2-7; 9 nucleotides match TRBD1. The V gene's germline CDR1 is GTSNPN and CDR2 SVGIG (reference sequence). V dropped 8 bases and J dropped 0; count of bases not matched to a gene: 8. CDR3 length: 14 residues.